Following are 20 T cell receptor beta chains from one sample sequenced in a study of blood T cell repertoires in COVID-19. Sequenced by immunoSEQ multiplex PCR; TCRdb stores in-frame clones only, minus some. The sample yields over 150,000 clones, about four fifths seen once. Sequenced material: peripheral blood. The source is a man aged 70 or older with active or convalescent COVID-19.

This rearrangement joins TRBV5-4 to TRBJ2-7, with a possible D match to TRBD2 (6 bases). Germline CDR1 SGHNT, CDR2 YYREEE (reference sequence). The CDR3 is made up of 16 amino acids. Trimming removed 4 bases at V and 7 bases at J, with 24 bases between. DNA for the CDR3: TGTGCCAGCAGCCCACTGAACCGGGACGAGGCGGGAGAGCAGTACTTC. It encodes CASSPLNRDEAGEQYF. The full variable domain, its missing parts supplied by reference TRBV5-4 and TRBJ2-7, is ETGVTQSPTHLIKTRGQQVTLRCSSQSGHNTVSWYQQALGQGPQFIFQYYREEENGRGNFPPRFSGLQFPNYSSELNVNALELDDSALYLCASSPLNRDEAGEQYFGPGTRLTVT.

The gene calls are TRBV25-1 and TRBJ1-2; D is perhaps TRBD1 (6 bases). The CDR3 is made up of 15 amino acids. Trimming pared 0 bases from V and 4 bases from J, leaving 12 bases between. CDR1 and CDR2 (germline): MGHDK, SYGVNS. The DNA for the CDR3 is TGTGCCAGCAGTGAATATCGGGGGGCTGGCTATGGCTACACCTTC. Protein: CASSEYRGAGYGYTF.

This clone was detected a few times. V gene TRBV5-1 combines with J gene TRBJ2-6; no clear D gene. Germline V gives CDR1 SGHRS, CDR2 YFSETQ. With 3 bases removed from V and 0 bases from J, the gap between germline ends came to 16 bases. This CDR3 contains 18 residues. DNA for the CDR3: TGCGCCAGCAGCTCTCCCCCCTCTAGTACCTCTGGGGCCAACGTCCTGACTTTC. Its translation is CASSSPPSSTSGANVLTF.

V and J are TRBV9 and TRBJ1-2, with D perhaps matching TRBD1 (5 bases). Trimming shortened V by 3 bases and J by 4 bases, and 13 bases separated the two germline ends. Germline assignment: CDR1 SGDLS and CDR2 YYNGEE. The CDR3 contains 14 residues. CDR3 region: CASSGQGATYGYTF. In DNA, the CDR3 is TGTGCCAGCAGCGGGCAAGGGGCTACCTATGGCTACACCTTC.

This chain uses TRBV5-6 with TRBJ1-1; D gene uncertain. V lost 4 bases and J lost 1, with 11 bases in between. Germline V CDR1 and CDR2: SGHDT, YYEEEE. The CDR3 totals 14 residues. The CDR3 bases are TGTGCCAGCAGCCTCACCAGCGGGAACACTGAAGCTTTCTTT. Translation gives CASSLTSGNTEAFF.

J is TRBJ2-7 and V is TRBV7-9, with D maybe TRBD2 (5 bases). V was shortened by 5 bases and J by 6 bases, with 17 bases between the two germline ends. There are 14 residues in the CDR3. The germline gives CDR1 SEHNR, CDR2 FQNEAQ (reference sequence). The CDR3 spells CASSLGLAAGEQYF. The DNA for the CDR3 is TGTGCCAGCAGCCTCGGACTGGCGGCGGGCGAGCAGTACTTC.

The chain couples TRBV19 to TRBJ2-1; TRBD1 matches 7 bases. Germline CDR1 reads LNHDA; CDR2 reads SQIVND (reference sequence). The ends lost 3 bases at V and 14 bases at J; junction bases unmatched: 16. This CDR3 contains 15 residues. The CDR3 protein is CASSMRGRGPSSEFF. As DNA, the CDR3 is TGTGCCAGTAGTATGAGGGGGCGCGGTCCCTCCTCGGAGTTCTTC.

A single count supports this clone. The chain has TRBV6-4 and TRBJ2-2; 11 bases agree with TRBD1. Germline loops: CDR1 MRHNA, CDR2 SNTAGT. The junction had 10 bases not matched to a gene; V was cut back by 5 bases and J by 8 bases. This CDR3 is built from 16 residues. The CDR3 loop reads CASSPTDRGLFGELFF. CDR3 sequence (DNA): TGTGCCAGCAGTCCAACGGACAGGGGGCTGTTTGGGGAGCTGTTTTTT.

V and J are TRBV5-1 and TRBJ1-4; no clear D. CDR1 SGHRS and CDR2 YFSETQ come from the germline V gene. This CDR3 has 14 residues. The ends were cut back, 4 bases at V and 0 bases at J, with 7 bases in the middle. The CDR3 nucleotides read TGCGCCAGCAGCCCCAGAACAACTAATGAAAAACTGTTTTTT. It translates to CASSPRTTNEKLFF. Based on the CDR3 plus reference TRBV5-1 and TRBJ1-4, the full variable domain is KAGVTQTPRYLIKTRGQQVTLSCSPISGHRSVSWYQQTPGQGLQFLFEYFSETQRNKGNFPGRFSGRQFSNSRSEMNVSTLELGDSALYLCASSPRTTNEKLFFGSGTQLSVL.

CDR3: CASSIQEHYGYTF. DNA of the CDR3: TGTGCCAGCAGTATTCAGGAACACTATGGCTACACCTTC. The rearrangement uses TRBV27 and TRBJ1-2; no definite D call. The CDR3 extends over 13 amino acids. Trimming removed 5 bases from V and 3 bases from J, with 10 bases in between. Per the germline V gene, CDR1 is MNHEY and CDR2 is SMNVEV (reference sequence).

This chain joins TRBV18 and TRBJ2-3; unclear D gene. Between the trimmed V and J ends, which lost 6 bases and 0 bases, there was a span of 16 bases. In germline, CDR1 is KGHSH, CDR2 LQKENI. The CDR3 covers 16 residues. CDR3 coding DNA: TGTGCCAGCTCGCAAAACCCTAGGTTTAGCACAGATACGCAGTATTTT. It translates to CASSQNPRFSTDTQYF.

The V call is TRBV7-9, the J call TRBJ1-2, with TRBD1 matching 7 bases. The CDR3 has 13 amino acids. After removal of 4 bases from V and 6 bases from J, the junction contained 5 bases not matched to a gene. Germline V gene data show CDR1 as SEHNR and CDR2 as FQNEAQ (reference sequence). CDR3 sequence: CASSSTGTHGYTF. The CDR3 DNA is TGTGCCAGCAGCTCGACAGGGACCCATGGCTACACCTTC.

The rearrangement links TRBV3-1 (or the pseudogene TRBV3-2) to TRBJ1-1; D call uncertain. V was clipped by 2 bases and J by 3 bases, with 16 bases between them. The germline gives CDR1 LGHDT, CDR2 YNNKEL (reference sequence). This CDR3 has 16 residues. The CDR3: CASSQRSNAVDTEAFF. For the CDR3, the DNA is TGTGCCAGCAGCCAAAGGTCTAATGCGGTCGACACTGAAGCTTTCTTT.

This sequence joins TRBV2 and TRBJ2-5; 7 bases are a match to TRBD2. CDR3 length equals 15 residues. Germline V gene sequence: CDR1 SNHLY, CDR2 FYNNEI. Trimming removed 6 bases from V and 1 base from J; junction bases left unmatched: 8. The CDR3 region is CASSQLAPLQETQYF. The CDR3 nucleotides read TGTGCCAGCAGCCAACTAGCGCCTCTCCAAGAGACCCAGTACTTC. The full variable domain, with the rest looked up from reference TRBV2 and TRBJ2-5, is EPEVTQTPSHQVTQMGQEVILRCVPISNHLYFYWYRQILGQKVEFLVSFYNNEISEKSEIFDDQFSVERPDGSNFTLKIRSTKLEDSAMYFCASSQLAPLQETQYFGPGTRLLVL.

The V and J genes are TRBV9 and TRBJ1-2; 8 nucleotides align to TRBD1. The CDR3 covers 13 residues. J lost 2 bases, V lost 4 bases, and 1 base had no gene match. Germline CDR1 reads SGDLS; CDR2 reads YYNGEE. The CDR3 bases are TGTGCCAGCAGCCCAGGGGGCAACTATGGCTACACCTTC. This translates into CASSPGGNYGYTF.

A few counts support this clone. The chain couples TRBV12-3 or TRBV12-4 to TRBJ2-7, with D possibly TRBD2 on 5 matching bases. Trimming took 5 bases from V and 7 from J, leaving 12 bases between them. The CDR3 is 12 residues long. This CDR3 reads CASSIRDYEQYF. As DNA, the CDR3 is TGTGCCAGCAGTATCCGGGATTATGAGCAGTACTTC.

The chain uses TRBV7-2 and TRBJ2-1; a weak D match, TRBD2 (6 bases). The CDR3 is made up of 15 amino acids. The germline gives CDR1 SGHTA, CDR2 FQGNSA. Trimming took 3 bases from V and 2 from J, leaving 11 bases between them. In DNA form, the CDR3 reads TGTGCCAGCAGCTTTCGGCGGGGCCCCTACAATGAGCAGTTCTTC. This sequence encodes CASSFRRGPYNEQFF.

This clone showed up just once. The rearrangement links TRBV2 to TRBJ1-2; D might be TRBD1 (6 bases). V dropped 6 bases and J dropped 7 bases, with 9 bases sitting between them. The CDR3 runs to 11 residues. Germline CDR1 reads SNHLY; CDR2 reads FYNNEI. In DNA, the CDR3 is TGTGCCAGCAGGAGAGGGGGTGGCTACACCTTC. Translation: CASRRGGGYTF.

The rearrangement joins TRBV19 to TRBJ1-4; TRBD1 aligns across 10 bases. CDR3 length: 16 amino acids. Germline trimming cut 7 bases from V and 6 bases from J; bases unmatched to any gene: 11. Germline CDR1 and CDR2: LNHDA and SQIVND (reference sequence). The CDR3 DNA sequence: TGTGCCAGTACCAAATACCGGGACAGGGGAGATGAAAAACTGTTTTTT. Its translation is CASTKYRDRGDEKLFF.

Comment on this clone: One junction end does not reproduce the germline sequence, and a read error may be involved. The gene calls are TRBV5-1 and TRBJ2-7; D is possibly TRBD1 or TRBD2 (6 bases each). This CDR3 region has 15 residues. Germline V CDR1 and CDR2: SGHRS, YFSETQ. This CDR3 is CASTLGAGSSYEQYF. DNA for the CDR3: TGCGCCAGCACCTTGGGGGCGGGAAGCTCCTACGAGCAGTACTTC.